This passage covers 21 T cell receptor beta chains from one sample sequenced in a study of regulatory T cells in long-lasting Graves disease. Combining iRepertoire HTBI primers with Arm-PCR of CDR3 regions, the authors built TCR beta libraries. TCRdb re-called the multiplex PCR reads through MiXCR, storing one row per CDR3 protein. The repertoire includes 370,000 or so distinct CDR3 sequences, 15% to 20% of them detected once, and around 20% sits in the top ten. Specified time point: newly diagnosed GD, antithyroid drugs for less than 3 months. Extracted RNA from PBMCs served as the source of the TCR library. These data were also reused for a study on T cells in Graves' hyperthyroidism and ophthalmopathy.

Sequenced here: peripheral blood mononuclear cells (PBMCs), sampled at new diagnosis, from a patient treated with antithyroid drugs. These receptors all come from a woman under 30 with Graves disease.

Many counts were recorded for this clonotype. The chain employs TRBV6-2 or TRBV6-3 and TRBJ2-3; D unclear. Deletions cut 5 bases from V and 7 bases from J, with 13 bases between. CDR1 and CDR2 from the germline V gene are MNHEY and SVGEGT. The CDR3 extends over 13 amino acids. In DNA form, the CDR3 reads TGTGCCAGCAGTGAACGTTCCAGGTATACGCAGTATTTT. It yields the protein CASSERSRYTQYF.

This chain links TRBV9 with TRBJ2-1; 12 bases match TRBD2. Germline CDR1 SGDLS, CDR2 YYNGEE. The CDR3 covers 16 residues. J lost 4 bases, V lost 3 bases, and 5 bases had no gene match. CDR3 sequence reads: CASSEGTSGSYNEQFF. CDR3 bases: TGTGCCAGCAGCGAGGGGACTAGCGGGTCGTACAATGAGCAGTTCTTC.

This clonotype appeared many times. V and J are TRBV12-3 or TRBV12-4 and TRBJ1-5; D might be TRBD1 (5 bases). The CDR3 is made up of 14 amino acids. With 7 bases removed from V and 1 base from J, the gap between germline ends came to 11 bases. The CDR3 DNA reads as TGTGCCAGCACCCGTCGGGACAGCAATCAGCCCCAGCATTTT. Protein sequence: CASTRRDSNQPQHF.

The chain is built from TRBV6-1 and TRBJ2-3; 7 bases line up with TRBD2. The CDR3 covers 20 residues. J was trimmed by 3 bases and V by 3 bases; bases with no gene match: 21. Germline-derived CDR1 and CDR2 are MNHNS and SASEGT. CDR3 in amino acids: CASSESTGGPQAKGTDTQYF. CDR3 coding DNA: TGTGCCAGCAGTGAGTCGACGGGAGGACCACAGGCTAAGGGGACAGATACGCAGTATTTT.

This clonotype was picked up many times. The chain has TRBV28 and TRBJ2-7, with D possibly being TRBD2 (5 bases). This CDR3 region has 13 residues. Trimming cost V 6 bases and J 2 bases, with 11 bases left between them. Germline V gives CDR1 MDHEN, CDR2 SYDVKM. The CDR3 protein is CASSLEGPYEQYF. CDR3 nucleotide sequence: TGTGCCAGCAGCCTAGAGGGCCCCTACGAGCAGTACTTC.

This clonotype was seen ten or more times. This chain joins TRBV20-1 and TRBJ2-4, with D possibly being TRBD1 (5 bases). Germline V CDR1 and CDR2: DFQATT, SNEGSKA (reference sequence). The CDR3 runs 13 residues. Trimming took 5 bases from V and 0 from J, leaving 8 bases between them. The CDR3 spells CSAPGIAKNIQYF. The CDR3 nucleotides are TGCAGTGCTCCAGGGATAGCCAAAAACATTCAGTACTTC.

The gene calls are TRBV7-3 and TRBJ2-3; D is perhaps TRBD2 (5 bases). The germline CDR1 and CDR2 sequences are SGHTA and FQGTGA. V gave up 0 bases and J gave up 2 bases, with 9 bases separating them. The CDR3 is 15 amino acids. CDR3 in amino acids: CASSLTVGDTDTQYF. CDR3 DNA sequence: TGTGCCAGCAGCTTAACGGTCGGGGACACAGATACGCAGTATTTT.

The rearrangement links TRBV4-1 to TRBJ1-5; 8 nucleotides align to TRBD1. This CDR3 spans 16 amino acids. Trimming took 0 bases from V and 6 from J; bases not matched to a gene: 7. The germline gives CDR1 MGHRA, CDR2 YSYEKL. Written as DNA, the CDR3 is TGCGCCAGCAGCCAAGACTCTGGACAGGGAGTTCAGCCCCAGCATTTT. Protein product: CASSQDSGQGVQPQHF.

This clonotype came up a few times. The chain couples TRBV6-5 to TRBJ1-5, with D maybe TRBD1 (6 bases). Trimming left V 4 bases short and J 4 bases short, with 17 bases between. Germline assignment: CDR1 MNHEY and CDR2 SVGAGI. This CDR3 comprises 16 residues. As DNA, the CDR3 is TGTGCCAGCAGTTCGAGAGGGACAACGGGGAATCAGCCCCAGCATTTT. It encodes CASSSRGTTGNQPQHF.

This clonotype was counted ten times or more. V and J are TRBV7-9 and TRBJ2-3; possible D gene TRBD2, 5 bases. The CDR3 spans 13 residues. Trimming shortened V by 3 bases and J by 8 bases, and 12 bases separated the two germline ends. Germline CDR1 reads SEHNR; CDR2 reads FQNEAQ (reference sequence). The CDR3 DNA is TGTGCCAGCAGCTTGGTGGGAGAGGCTACGCAGTATTTT. As protein: CASSLVGEATQYF.

In the case of this clonotype: The junction departs from germline at one end; a sequencing error may be responsible. The chain has TRBV4-2 and TRBJ1-2; 8 bases fit TRBD1. The CDR3 has 13 residues. Germline V gene lookup returns CDR1 LGHNA and CDR2 YNFKEQ. CDR3 protein: CASSPPGGRGSTF. The CDR3 bases are TGTGCCAGCAGCCCTCCAGGGGGCCGTGGCTCCACCTTC.

The table lists this clonotype with a few counts. The CDR3 region is CASQSGANSYNEQFF. Written as DNA, the CDR3 is TGCGCCAGCCAGTCCGGTGCCAACTCCTACAATGAGCAGTTCTTC. The chain carries TRBV5-1 and TRBJ2-1; D is unresolved. This CDR3 is built from 15 residues. The germline gives CDR1 SGHRS, CDR2 YFSETQ. The V and J ends lost 7 bases and 0 bases respectively, with 14 bases between them.

This clonotype was found many times. V is TRBV7-9 and J is TRBJ2-7; weak D call: TRBD2 (5 bases). The CDR3 is made up of 15 amino acids. Germline assignment: CDR1 SEHNR and CDR2 FQNEAQ (reference sequence). V lost 0 bases and J lost 0, with 9 bases in between. The CDR3 sequence is CASSLAAESSYEQYF. CDR3 DNA sequence: TGTGCCAGCAGCTTAGCAGCGGAGAGCTCCTACGAGCAGTACTTC.

The chain employs TRBV5-1 and TRBJ2-6, with unresolved D. Deletions cut 4 bases from V and 2 bases from J, with 7 bases between. Germline values: CDR1 SGHRS, CDR2 YFSETQ. CDR3 length: 14 residues. CDR3 in DNA: TGCGCCAGCAGCGGCGTGACTGGGGCCAACGTCCTGACTTTC. This encodes CASSGVTGANVLTF.

This clonotype was picked up many times. The chain uses TRBV7-9 and TRBJ2-7, with TRBD1 matching over 8 bases. With V trimmed by 5 bases and J by 2 bases, 5 bases remained unmatched. Germline V gene sequence: CDR1 SEHNR, CDR2 FQNEAQ (reference sequence). The CDR3 is 14 residues long. The DNA for the CDR3 is TGTGCCAGCAGCGGACGGGGACAGGCCTACGAGCAGTACTTC. It encodes CASSGRGQAYEQYF.

V is TRBV3-1 and J is TRBJ1-6, with D unclear. Germline V gives CDR1 LGHDT, CDR2 YNNKEL (reference sequence). Trimming pared 0 bases from V and 5 bases from J, leaving 8 bases between. The CDR3 covers 15 residues. The CDR3 nucleotides read TGTGCCAGCAGCCAAGACAGAGGGAATAATTCACCCCTCCACTTT. Amino acids: CASSQDRGNNSPLHF.

The V gene is TRBV5-1, the J gene TRBJ2-6, with a weak D call TRBD1 (5 bases). The V gene lost 3 bases and the J gene lost 2 bases, with 12 bases spanning the gap. Germline V gene data show CDR1 as SGHRS and CDR2 as YFSETQ. The length of the CDR3 is 16 residues. The CDR3 here is CASSSEGVAGANVLTF. CDR3 DNA: TGCGCCAGCAGCTCGGAAGGGGTGGCTGGGGCCAACGTCCTGACTTTC.

This clonotype was seen ten or more times. This chain links TRBV27 with TRBJ2-7, with 8 bases identical to TRBD1. The junction had 3 bases not matched to a gene; V was cut back by 6 bases and J by 2 bases. This CDR3 is 13 amino acids long. The germline V gene has CDR1 MNHEY and CDR2 SMNVEV (reference sequence). The CDR3 sequence: CASRLTGAYEQYF. The CDR3 nucleotides are TGTGCCAGCAGATTGACAGGGGCCTACGAGCAGTACTTC.

A few counts support this clonotype. The chain combines TRBV25-1 with TRBJ2-7; D is possibly TRBD2 (5 bases). V shed 3 bases and J shed 2 bases, with 23 bases lying between them. The germline gives CDR1 MGHDK, CDR2 SYGVNS. The CDR3 runs to 18 residues. The CDR3 bases are TGTGCCAGCAGTGAGCCGGCCGGTGTGAGGGTGAAGCCCTACGAGCAGTACTTC. Protein sequence: CASSEPAGVRVKPYEQYF.

This chain connects TRBV25-1 to TRBJ2-3, with 8 bases aligning to TRBD1. J was trimmed by 4 bases and V by 7 bases; bases with no gene match: 13. This CDR3 spans 16 amino acids. Germline V gene data show CDR1 as MGHDK and CDR2 as SYGVNS. The CDR3 region is CASTPGGQGIADTQYF. The CDR3 region has the DNA TGTGCCAGCACCCCGGGTGGACAGGGAATTGCAGATACGCAGTATTTT.

Concerning this clonotype itself: A much larger clone lies a single base off, so this may be a read error. J is TRBJ1-2 and V is TRBV18; D might be TRBD1 (5 bases). The CDR3 sequence is 14 residues long. CDR1 KGHSH and CDR2 LQKENI come from the germline V gene. In DNA, the CDR3 is TGTGTCAGCTCACCCCTAGATACAGGAGCGGGCTACACCTTC. Translating gives CVSSPLDTGAGYTF.